The rows below give T cell receptor beta chains drawn from one sample of a study of T cells in Graves' hyperthyroidism and ophthalmopathy. TCRdb itself ran the multiplex PCR reads through MiXCR, one entry per CDR3 protein. The sample yields around 600,000 distinct CDR3 sequences, around 14% seen once. The sequenced material came from blood. Receptors were obtained from a woman under 30 with Graves' ophthalmopathy. Each CDR3 is given with its conserved first and last residue.

j_gene | v_gene | CDR3aa
TRBJ2-1 | TRBV10-3 | CAISEWVSSSRHKRDEQFF
TRBJ2-2 | TRBV4-3 | CASSPALRESIGELFF
TRBJ2-2 | TRBV7-2 | CASSLGWDRRRNTGELFF
TRBJ2-2 | TRBV4-2 | CASSQDEVGSGTNTGELFF
TRBJ1-1 | TRBV25-1 | CASRSGEVTEAFF
TRBJ2-5 | TRBV7-2 | CASSRRTSGAQETQYF
TRBJ2-7 | TRBV6-1 | CASSYLGSGVQYF
TRBJ2-7 | TRBV4-1 | CASSQDWHEEQYF
TRBJ2-6 | TRBV20-1 | CSARASGSGTNVLTF
TRBJ1-6 | TRBV28 | CASSYSIRGASPLHF
TRBJ1-6 | TRBV7-9 | CASSSPTGRPSYNSPLHF
TRBJ1-1 | TRBV5-5 | CASSLVGSTEAFF
TRBJ1-6 | TRBV24-1 | CATSGDSQNSPLHF
TRBJ1-1 | TRBV27 | CASRSLGDGNTEAFF
TRBJ1-5 | TRBV6-2/TRBV6-3 | CASSRSAGGNQPQHF
TRBJ2-7 | TRBV12-3/TRBV12-4 | CASSLGYRRAYEQYF
TRBJ1-5 | TRBV10-3 | CAIKTGDQPQHF
TRBJ1-5 | TRBV12-3/TRBV12-4 | CASSQLYGGNQPQHF
TRBJ2-7 | TRBV7-9 | CASSAGTGARHEQYF
TRBJ2-3 | TRBV19 | CASSRDRERHTQYF
TRBJ2-7 | TRBV6-2/TRBV6-3 | CASSYPDFSYEQYF
TRBJ2-7 | TRBV4-2 | CASSQSAADSYEQYF
TRBJ1-4 | TRBV27 | CASSIGTGVSELFF
TRBJ1-2 | TRBV5-4 | CASSFPGRAERGYTF
TRBJ1-1 | TRBV7-8 | CASSLRRTEAFF
TRBJ2-5 | TRBV6-1 | CASREGTGGETQYF
TRBJ2-1 | TRBV4-3 | CASSQWGLAGNEQFF
TRBJ1-5 | TRBV6-5 | CASSYSGPAGMGVRQPQHF
TRBJ1-1 | TRBV6-1 | CASSVRDKNTEAFF
TRBJ2-1 | TRBV6-5 | CASSYTALAGGPPYNEQFF
TRBJ2-5 | TRBV18 | CASSPPNHMPGERYF
TRBJ2-7 | TRBV20-1 | CSARDRDRGRTYEQYF
TRBJ1-4 | TRBV10-3 | CATGTGPTNEKLFF
TRBJ1-2 | TRBV5-1 | CASSQDDRGSYTF
TRBJ1-5 | TRBV7-2 | CASSPRGGRNQPQHF
TRBJ1-5 | TRBV28 | CASSFQAGGGQPQHF
TRBJ1-1 | TRBV12-5 | CASAPGGSEAFF
TRBJ2-2 | TRBV9 | CASTGDGGINTGELFF
TRBJ2-7 | TRBV25-1 | CASTRDRSYEQYF
TRBJ2-7 | TRBV12-3/TRBV12-4 | CASSRTGLGSYEQYF
TRBJ2-7 | TRBV7-9 | CASSALLYEQYF
TRBJ2-2 | TRBV4-3 | CASSQDRGRAPGELFF
TRBJ2-7 | TRBV2 | CASSGQGWSYEQYF
TRBJ2-7 | TRBV28 | CASTTPAGVSYEQYF
TRBJ1-5 | TRBV20-1 | CSASTGGQPQHF
TRBJ2-7 | TRBV7-2 | CASSPRDSLYEQYF
TRBJ1-2 | TRBV24-1 | CATSDPRQGDYGYTF
TRBJ2-1 | TRBV28 | CASSLGTSGRSYNEQFF
TRBJ2-5 | TRBV10-3 | CAISEGLAGGETQYF
TRBJ2-3 | TRBV19 | CASSIAHRNLLTDTQYF
TRBJ2-7 | TRBV28 | CASRPLGEQYEQYF
TRBJ2-7 | TRBV6-2/TRBV6-3 | CASSYGTGSAEQYF
TRBJ2-7 | TRBV19 | CASSATSSSYEQYF
TRBJ2-3 | TRBV6-2/TRBV6-3 | CASSAPEVAGVADTQYF
TRBJ2-3 | TRBV6-2/TRBV6-3 | CASSTDLGLAGPTDTQYF
TRBJ2-7 | TRBV25-1 | CASSQGGQGSYEQYF
TRBJ2-1 | TRBV3-1 | CASSQGVGFSYNEQFF